This TCR beta chain was captured in a study of T cell changes during pregnancy in multiple sclerosis. Sequencing was performed with immunoSEQ multiplex PCR; in TCRdb, only in-frame clones are kept and a portion is missing. This table has about 40,000 clones, 80% to 90% appearing once. Germline lookup yields CDR1 MNHNS and CDR2 SASEGT. Trimming stripped 6 bases from V and 8 bases from J, with 19 bases between. The CDR3 is 15 residues long. Sequenced material: peripheral blood, taken in the first trimester of pregnancy. The rearrangement joins TRBV6-1 to TRBJ1-4, with a weak D call TRBD1 (6 bases). The receptor comes from a female donor in good health, enrolled as a control in a pregnancy study. The CDR3 spells CASSRPTGEGEKLFF. Here the CDR3 DNA reads TGTGCCAGCAGCCGCCCGACAGGAGAAGGGGAAAAACTGTTTTTT.